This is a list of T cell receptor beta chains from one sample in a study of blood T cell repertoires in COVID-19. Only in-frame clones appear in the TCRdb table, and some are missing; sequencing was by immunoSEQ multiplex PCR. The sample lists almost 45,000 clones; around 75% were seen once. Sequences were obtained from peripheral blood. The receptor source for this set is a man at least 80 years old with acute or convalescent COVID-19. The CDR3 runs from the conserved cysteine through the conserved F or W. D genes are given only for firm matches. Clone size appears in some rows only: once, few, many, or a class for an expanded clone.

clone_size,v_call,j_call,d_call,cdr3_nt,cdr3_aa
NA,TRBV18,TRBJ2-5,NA,TGTGCCAGCTCTGGACTATCCTTTCAAGAGACCCAGTACTTC,CASSGLSFQETQYF
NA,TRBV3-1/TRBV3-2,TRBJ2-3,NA,TGTGCCAGCAGCCAAGCGGATACGCAGTATTTT,CASSQADTQYF
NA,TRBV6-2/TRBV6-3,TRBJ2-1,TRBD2,TGTGCCAGCAGTTGGGCGGGAGGTGAGCAGTTCTTC,CASSWAGGEQFF
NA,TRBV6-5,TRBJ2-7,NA,TGTGCCAGCAGTCCCATCGGAGGGATATACGAGCAGTACTTC,CASSPIGGIYEQYF
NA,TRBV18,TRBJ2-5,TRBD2,TGTGCCAGCTCACCATCGGGACTAGCGGGAGGGATAAAAGAGACCCAGTACTTC,CASSPSGLAGGIKETQYF
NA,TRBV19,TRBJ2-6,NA,TGTGCCAGTAGACCCCAGGGGCTTGGGGCCAACGTCCTGACTTTC,CASRPQGLGANVLTF
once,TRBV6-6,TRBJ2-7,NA,TGTGCCAGCAGTTACGCGGACACAACCTACGAGCAGTACTTC,CASSYADTTYEQYF
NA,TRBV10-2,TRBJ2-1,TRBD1,TGCGCCAGCAGTAGACAGGGCGAGCACAATGAGCAGTTCTTC,CASSRQGEHNEQFF
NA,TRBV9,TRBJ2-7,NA,TGTGCCAGCAGCGTACTTGTAAACTCCTACGAGCAGTACTTC,CASSVLVNSYEQYF
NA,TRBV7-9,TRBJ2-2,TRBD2,TGTGCCAGCAGCTCCCCGGGTAGCGGGGTGAACACCGGGGAGCTGTTTTTT,CASSSPGSGVNTGELFF
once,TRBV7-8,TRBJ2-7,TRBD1,TGTGCCAGCAGCTCCCTCGGGACAGGGTCTTTTAACGAGCAGTACTTC,CASSSLGTGSFNEQYF
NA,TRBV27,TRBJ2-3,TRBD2,TGTGCCAGCAGCCCTACTAGCGGATTCACAGATACGCAGTATTTT,CASSPTSGFTDTQYF
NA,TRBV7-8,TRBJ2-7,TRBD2,TGTGCCAGCAGCTACGGAAGGGGACTAGCGGGCTACGAGCAGTACTTC,CASSYGRGLAGYEQYF
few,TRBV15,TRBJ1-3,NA,TGTGCCACCAGCGTCGGGGGGAGAGCTGGAAACACCATATATTTT,CATSVGGRAGNTIYF
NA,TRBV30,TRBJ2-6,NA,TGTGCCTGGAGTCGAGGGTCTGGGGCCAACGTCCTGACTTTC,CAWSRGSGANVLTF
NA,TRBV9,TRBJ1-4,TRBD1,TGTGCCAGCAGCACTACAGGGGGACCTAATGAAAAACTGTTTTTT,CASSTTGGPNEKLFF
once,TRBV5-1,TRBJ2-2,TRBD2,TGCGCCAGCAGCTTGGCCGGGACTAGCGGGCTCACCGGGGAGCTGTTTTTT,CASSLAGTSGLTGELFF
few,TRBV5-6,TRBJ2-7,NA,TGTGCCAGCAGCTTGGCCGTAGCCTACGAGCAGTACTTC,CASSLAVAYEQYF
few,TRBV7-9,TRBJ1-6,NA,TGTGCCAGCAGCCCAGGGGATTCACCCCTCCACTTT,CASSPGDSPLHF
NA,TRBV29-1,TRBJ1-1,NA,TGCAGCGTTGGTTACAGGAAAAACACTGAAGCTTTCTTT,CSVGYRKNTEAFF
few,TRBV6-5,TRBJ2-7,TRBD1,TGTGCCAGCAGTTACTCTCGGACAGGGGCCCTGTTTTTC,CASSYSRTGALFF
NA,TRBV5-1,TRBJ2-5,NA,TGCGCCAGTTGGACACATAACCAAGAGACCCAGTACTTC,CASWTHNQETQYF
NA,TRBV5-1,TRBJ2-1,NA,TGCGCCAGCAGCTTGGCTCGGGGAGGCCTCAATGAGCAGTTCTTC,CASSLARGGLNEQFF
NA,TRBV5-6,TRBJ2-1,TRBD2,TGTGCCAGCAGCGCCCCAACTAGCGGTACGTTCAATGAGCAGTTCTTC,CASSAPTSGTFNEQFF
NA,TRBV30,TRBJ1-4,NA,TGTGCCTGGGTCTCGTGGGCAACCCGGTACTCAACTAATGAAAAACTGTTTTTT,CAWVSWATRYSTNEKLFF
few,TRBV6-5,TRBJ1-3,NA,TGTGCCAGCAGTTACTCCCCGCCAGGCTCTGGAAACACCATATATTTT,CASSYSPPGSGNTIYF
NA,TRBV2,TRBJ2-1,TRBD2,TGTGCCAGCTGTCCGGGACTAGCGGGACTTAATGAGCAGTTCTTC,CASCPGLAGLNEQFF
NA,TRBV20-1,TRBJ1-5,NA,TGCAGTGCTAGTATCCCGAGAGGGAATCAGCCCCAGCATTTT,CSASIPRGNQPQHF
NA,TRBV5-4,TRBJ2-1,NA,TGTGCCAGCAAAGGAGTAAGGGGTGGGAATGAGCAGTTCTTC,CASKGVRGGNEQFF
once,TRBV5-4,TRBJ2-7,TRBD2,TGTGCCAGCAGCTTTATGACTAGCGGTCCCTACGAGCAGTACTTC,CASSFMTSGPYEQYF
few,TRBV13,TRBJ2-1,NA,TGTGCCAGCAGCTCCCGGGGTCTACGAAGGGAGCAGTTCTTC,CASSSRGLRREQFF